This entry describes one T cell receptor (beta chain). CDR3 length equals 13 residues. Trimming pared 2 bases from V and 11 bases from J, leaving 16 bases between. In germline, CDR1 is SGHNT, CDR2 YYREEE (reference sequence). Time point of the sample: 2015-2016 season, 7 days after influenza vaccination. This sample was included in a study of follicular helper T cells after annual influenza vaccination. The method was immunoSEQ multiplex PCR; TCRdb's version includes in-frame clones alone and lacks a portion of them. The data show several thousand clones, roughly 82% seen once. This chain joins TRBV5-4 and TRBJ1-1, with D possibly being TRBD1 (6 bases). The sample here was CXCR5+ CD38- circulating T follicular helper cells from blood, taken 7 days after influenza vaccination. Subset noted: circulating Tfh, non-naive CD4+CXCR5+PD-1+ (ICOS+CD38+ or ICOS-CD38-). The sequence came from an adult who received the influenza vaccine. The CDR3 loop is CASSLQGARAAFF. The CDR3 nucleotides read TGTGCCAGCAGCTTACAGGGTGCGAGGGCGGCTTTCTTT.